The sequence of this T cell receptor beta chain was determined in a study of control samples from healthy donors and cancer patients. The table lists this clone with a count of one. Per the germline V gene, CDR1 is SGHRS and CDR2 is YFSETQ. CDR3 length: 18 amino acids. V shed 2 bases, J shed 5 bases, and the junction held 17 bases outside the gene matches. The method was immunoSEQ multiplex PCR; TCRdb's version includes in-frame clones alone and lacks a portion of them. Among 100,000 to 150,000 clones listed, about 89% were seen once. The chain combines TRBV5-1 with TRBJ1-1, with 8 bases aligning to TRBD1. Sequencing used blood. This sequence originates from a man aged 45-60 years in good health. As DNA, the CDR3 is TGCGCCAGCAGCTTAGTCCCCCCCCCAGGGGGCCCCATAACTGAAGCTTTCTTT. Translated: CASSLVPPPGGPITEAFF.